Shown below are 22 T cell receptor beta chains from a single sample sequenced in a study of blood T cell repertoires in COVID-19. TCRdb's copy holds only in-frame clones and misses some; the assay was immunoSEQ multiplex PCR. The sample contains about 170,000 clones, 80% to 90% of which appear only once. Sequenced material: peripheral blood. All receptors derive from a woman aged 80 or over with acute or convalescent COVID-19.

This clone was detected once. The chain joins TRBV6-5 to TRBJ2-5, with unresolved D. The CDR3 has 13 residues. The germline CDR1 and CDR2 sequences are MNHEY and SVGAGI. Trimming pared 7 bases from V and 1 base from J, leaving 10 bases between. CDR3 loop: CASTQNSQETQYF. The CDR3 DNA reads TGTGCCAGCACCCAAAACTCCCAAGAGACCCAGTACTTC.

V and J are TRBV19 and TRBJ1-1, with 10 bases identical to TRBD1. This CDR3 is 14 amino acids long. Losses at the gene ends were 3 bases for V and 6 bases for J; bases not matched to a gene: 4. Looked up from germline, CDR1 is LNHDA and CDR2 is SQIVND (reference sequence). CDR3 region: CASSMGQGRSEAFF. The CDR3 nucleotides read TGTGCCAGTAGTATGGGACAGGGGCGTTCTGAAGCTTTCTTT.

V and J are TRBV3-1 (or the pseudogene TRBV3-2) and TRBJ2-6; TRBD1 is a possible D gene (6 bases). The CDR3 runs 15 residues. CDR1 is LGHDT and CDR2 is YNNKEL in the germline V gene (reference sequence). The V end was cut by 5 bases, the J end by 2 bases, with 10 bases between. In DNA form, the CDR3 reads TGTGCCAGCAGCACCTACAGGGCTGGGGCCAACGTCCTGACTTTC. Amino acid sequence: CASSTYRAGANVLTF.

The CDR3 DNA is TGTGCCAGCAGTGGTAGCGGGAGAATTGGAGATACGCAGTATTTT. Encoded protein: CASSGSGRIGDTQYF. The rearrangement joins TRBV25-1 to TRBJ2-3; 9 bases line up with TRBD2. After removal of 4 bases from V and 5 bases from J, the junction contained 7 bases not matched to a gene. CDR3 size: 15 residues. CDR1 MGHDK and CDR2 SYGVNS come from the germline V gene.

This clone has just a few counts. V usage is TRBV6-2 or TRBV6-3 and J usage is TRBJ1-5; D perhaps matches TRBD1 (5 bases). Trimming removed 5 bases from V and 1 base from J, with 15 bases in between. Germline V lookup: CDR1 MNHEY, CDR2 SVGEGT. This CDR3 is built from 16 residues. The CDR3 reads CASSNILPGSNQPQHF. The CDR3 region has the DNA TGTGCCAGCAGTAACATTCTCCCAGGGAGCAATCAGCCCCAGCATTTT.

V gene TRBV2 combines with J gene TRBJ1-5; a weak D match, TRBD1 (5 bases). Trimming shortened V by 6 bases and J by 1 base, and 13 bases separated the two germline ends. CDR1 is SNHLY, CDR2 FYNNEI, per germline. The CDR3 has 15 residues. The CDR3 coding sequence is TGTGCCAGCAGCCCACGCGCAGGGAGCAATCAGCCCCAGCATTTT. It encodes CASSPRAGSNQPQHF.

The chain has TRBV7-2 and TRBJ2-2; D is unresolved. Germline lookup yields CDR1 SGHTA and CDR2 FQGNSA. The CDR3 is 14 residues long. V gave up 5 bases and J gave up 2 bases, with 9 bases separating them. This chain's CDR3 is CASSIYVNTGELFF. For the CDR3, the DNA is TGTGCCAGCAGCATCTACGTTAACACCGGGGAGCTGTTTTTT.

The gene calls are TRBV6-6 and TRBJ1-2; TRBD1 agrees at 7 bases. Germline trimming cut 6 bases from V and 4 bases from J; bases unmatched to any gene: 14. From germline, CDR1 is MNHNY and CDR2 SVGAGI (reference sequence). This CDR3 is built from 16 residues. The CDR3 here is CASSYFSTGDSYGYTF. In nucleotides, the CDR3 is TGTGCCAGCAGCTATTTTTCTACAGGGGACTCCTATGGCTACACCTTC.

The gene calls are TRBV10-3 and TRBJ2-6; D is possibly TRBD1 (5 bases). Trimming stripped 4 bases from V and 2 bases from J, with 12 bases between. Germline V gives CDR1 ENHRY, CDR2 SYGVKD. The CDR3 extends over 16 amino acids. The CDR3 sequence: CAISAGRVTGANVLTF. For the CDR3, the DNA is TGTGCCATCAGTGCTGGCAGGGTGACTGGGGCCAACGTCCTGACTTTC.

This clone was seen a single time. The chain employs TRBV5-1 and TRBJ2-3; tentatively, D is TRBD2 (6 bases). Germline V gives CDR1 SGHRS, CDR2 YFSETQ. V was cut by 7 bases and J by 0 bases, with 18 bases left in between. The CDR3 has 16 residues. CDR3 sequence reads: CASSYRRASSTDTQYF. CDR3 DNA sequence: TGCGCCAGCTCCTACCGGAGGGCCTCTAGCACAGATACGCAGTATTTT. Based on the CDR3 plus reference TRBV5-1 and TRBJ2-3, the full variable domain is KAGVTQTPRYLIKTRGQQVTLSCSPISGHRSVSWYQQTPGQGLQFLFEYFSETQRNKGNFPGRFSGRQFSNSRSEMNVSTLELGDSALYLCASSYRRASSTDTQYFGPGTRLTVL.

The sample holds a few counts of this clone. CDR3 bases: TGTGCCAGCAGCCGCGACACCTATAGCAATCAGCCCCAGCATTTT. Translating gives CASSRDTYSNQPQHF. The gene calls are TRBV28 and TRBJ1-5; no definite D call. This CDR3 comprises 15 residues. CDR1 is MDHEN, CDR2 SYDVKM, per germline. V was pared by 6 bases and J by 0 bases, with 12 bases between.

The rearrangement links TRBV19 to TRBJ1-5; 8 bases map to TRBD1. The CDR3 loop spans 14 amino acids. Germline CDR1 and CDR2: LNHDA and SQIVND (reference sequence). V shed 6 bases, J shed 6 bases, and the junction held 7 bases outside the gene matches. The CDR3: CASRQTGVAQPQHF. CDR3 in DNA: TGTGCCAGTAGACAGACAGGGGTGGCTCAGCCCCAGCATTTT.

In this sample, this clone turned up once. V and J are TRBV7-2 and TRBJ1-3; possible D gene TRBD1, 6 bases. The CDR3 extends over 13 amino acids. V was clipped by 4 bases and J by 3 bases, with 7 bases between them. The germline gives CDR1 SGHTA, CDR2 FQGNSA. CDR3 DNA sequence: TGTGCCAGCAGCTCGGACAGTGGAAACACCATATATTTT. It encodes CASSSDSGNTIYF.

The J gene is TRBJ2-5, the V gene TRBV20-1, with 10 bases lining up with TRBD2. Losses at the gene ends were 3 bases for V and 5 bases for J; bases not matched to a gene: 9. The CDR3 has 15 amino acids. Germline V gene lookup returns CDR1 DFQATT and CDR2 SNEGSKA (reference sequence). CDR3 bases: TGCAGTGCTAGTTCCCAGCGGGGGGGTCAGGAGACCCAGTACTTC. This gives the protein CSASSQRGGQETQYF.

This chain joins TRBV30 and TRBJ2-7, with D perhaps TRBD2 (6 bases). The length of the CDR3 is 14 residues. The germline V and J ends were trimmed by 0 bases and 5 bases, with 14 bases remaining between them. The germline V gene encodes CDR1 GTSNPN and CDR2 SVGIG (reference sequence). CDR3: CAWSVVLRGNEQYF. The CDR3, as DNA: TGTGCCTGGAGTGTAGTCCTCCGGGGGAACGAGCAGTACTTC.

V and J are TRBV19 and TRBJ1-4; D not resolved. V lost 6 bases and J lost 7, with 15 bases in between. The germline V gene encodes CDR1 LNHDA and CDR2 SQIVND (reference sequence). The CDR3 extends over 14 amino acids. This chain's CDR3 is CASSMTGGREKLFF. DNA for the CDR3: TGTGCCAGTAGCATGACGGGAGGACGTGAAAAACTGTTTTTT.

The CDR3 sequence: CASIEGENGYTF. CDR3 coding DNA: TGTGCCAGCATAGAGGGTGAGAATGGCTACACCTTC. V gene TRBV28 combines with J gene TRBJ1-2; D call uncertain. Trimming cost V 7 bases and J 6 bases, with 12 bases left between them. From germline, CDR1 is MDHEN and CDR2 SYDVKM. This CDR3 is 12 amino acids long.

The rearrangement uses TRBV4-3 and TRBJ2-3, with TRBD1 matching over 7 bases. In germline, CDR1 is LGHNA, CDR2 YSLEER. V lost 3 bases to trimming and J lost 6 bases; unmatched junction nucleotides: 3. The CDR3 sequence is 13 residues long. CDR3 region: CASSQSQGDTQYF. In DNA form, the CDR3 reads TGCGCCAGCAGCCAGTCACAGGGGGATACGCAGTATTTT.

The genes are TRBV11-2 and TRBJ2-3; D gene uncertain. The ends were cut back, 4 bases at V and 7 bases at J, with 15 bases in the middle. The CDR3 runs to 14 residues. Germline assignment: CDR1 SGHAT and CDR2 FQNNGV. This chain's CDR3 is CASSSTAFGNTQYF. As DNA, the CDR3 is TGTGCCAGCAGCTCGACTGCCTTTGGAAATACGCAGTATTTT.

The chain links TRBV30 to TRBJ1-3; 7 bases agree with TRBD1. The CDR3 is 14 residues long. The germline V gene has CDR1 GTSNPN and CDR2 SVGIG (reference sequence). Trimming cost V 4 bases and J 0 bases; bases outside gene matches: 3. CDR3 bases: TGTGCCTGGACGACAGGGAGCTCTGGAAACACCATATATTTT. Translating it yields CAWTTGSSGNTIYF.

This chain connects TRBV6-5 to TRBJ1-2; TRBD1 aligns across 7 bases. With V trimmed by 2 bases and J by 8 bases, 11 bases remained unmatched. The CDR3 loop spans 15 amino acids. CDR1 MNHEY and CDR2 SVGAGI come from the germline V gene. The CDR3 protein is CASSYPTTGRIGYTF. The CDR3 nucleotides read TGTGCCAGCAGTTACCCGACGACAGGGAGGATCGGCTACACCTTC.

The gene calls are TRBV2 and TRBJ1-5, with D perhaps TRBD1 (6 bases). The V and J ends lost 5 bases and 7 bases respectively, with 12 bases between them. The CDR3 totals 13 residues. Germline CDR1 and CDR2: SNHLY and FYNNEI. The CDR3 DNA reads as TGTGCCAGCAGTCCAGGGGTGAGACAGCCCCAGCATTTT. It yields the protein CASSPGVRQPQHF.